This TCR beta chain originates from a study of cytomegalovirus exposure and HLA in healthy donors. The V end lost 2 bases, the J end lost 0 bases, and 3 bases lay between the germline ends. The CDR3 has 13 residues. Per germline, CDR1 SGHTA and CDR2 FQGNSA. The study ran its PCR with 60 Vbeta and 13 Jbeta primers. Clones were read by immunoSEQ multiplex PCR, and TCRdb kept only the in-frame ones, dropping some. The data show about 85,000 clones, around 80% seen once. Turning to this clone: Its matching antigen is unknown.

Regarding the study as a whole: It was only CMV serostatus that was available as immune exposure information. A likely sequencing artifact accounted for one observed cluster of highly shared sequence variants. A previous analysis found most TCR beta V segments productive roughly 87% or roughly 30% of the time.

This receptor was identified in a woman between 45 and 60 years old in good health and CMV-seropositive. The chain combines TRBV7-2 with TRBJ2-3; D is undetermined. The specimen sequenced was PBMCs. CDR3: CASSLPSTDTQYF. The CDR3 DNA is TGTGCCAGCAGCTTACCAAGCACAGATACGCAGTATTTT.